The sequence of this T cell receptor beta chain was determined in a study of blood T cells in healthy people across ages. Sample-barcoded 5' priming and a J-beta primer mix drove a second PCR of about 6 to 12 cycles. TCRdb called the 5' RACE reads again in MiXCR, with one record for every CDR3 protein. The sample holds 800,000 to 1,000,000 distinct CDR3 sequences; around 48% are singletons and the top ten take around 15%. This clonotype showed up just a few times. Sample: blood. This TCR was sampled from a young man in good health.

The CDR3 bases are TGCGCCAGCAGCCAAGAGGCTGCTAGCTCCTACAATGAGCAGTTCTTC. It codes for CASSQEAASSYNEQFF. The genes are TRBV4-1 and TRBJ2-1; no clear D. V gave up 0 bases and J gave up 0 bases, with 9 bases separating them. CDR3 length equals 16 residues. Germline V gene sequence: CDR1 MGHRA, CDR2 YSYEKL.